This T cell receptor (beta chain) is drawn from a study of control samples from healthy donors and cancer patients. This clone is labeled medium-sized. The sample contains more than one DNA sequence encoding this CDR3. The repertoire was sequenced with immunoSEQ multiplex PCR; TCRdb's copy has only in-frame clones and lacks some. The profile shows 120,000 or so clones, approximately 89% of them singletons. Germline CDR1 WSHSY, CDR2 SAAADI. V shed 6 bases and J shed 7 bases, with 6 bases lying between them. The CDR3 is 11 residues long. The chain links TRBV10-2 to TRBJ1-4; D is possibly TRBD1 (6 bases). The TCR originated in a woman younger than 35 in good health. The specimen sequenced was blood. Here the CDR3 reads CASRDSEKLFF. The CDR3 DNA reads as TGCGCCAGCAGGGACAGTGAAAAACTGTTTTTT.